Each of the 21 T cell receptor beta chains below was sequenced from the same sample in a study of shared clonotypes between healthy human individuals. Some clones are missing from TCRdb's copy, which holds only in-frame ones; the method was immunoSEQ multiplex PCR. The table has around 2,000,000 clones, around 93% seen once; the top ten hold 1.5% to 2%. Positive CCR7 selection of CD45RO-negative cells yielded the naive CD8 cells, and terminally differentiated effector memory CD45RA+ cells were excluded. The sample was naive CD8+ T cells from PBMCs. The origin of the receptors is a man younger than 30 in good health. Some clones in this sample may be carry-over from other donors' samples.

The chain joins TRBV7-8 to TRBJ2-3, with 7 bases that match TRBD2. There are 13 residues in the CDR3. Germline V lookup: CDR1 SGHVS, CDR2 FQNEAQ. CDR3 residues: CAGREMSTDTQYF. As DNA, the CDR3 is TGTGCTGGGCGGGAGATGAGCACAGATACGCAGTATTTT.

The CDR3 coding sequence is TGTGCCAGTACCGGATTCGGGGGCACAGATACGCAGTATTTT. Translation: CASTGFGGTDTQYF. The chain uses TRBV19 and TRBJ2-3; possible D gene TRBD2, 5 bases. This CDR3 region has 14 residues. Germline CDR1 is LNHDA and CDR2 is SQIVND (reference sequence). V was trimmed by 7 bases and J by 1 base, leaving 12 bases between them. The whole variable domain, remainder taken from reference TRBV19 and TRBJ2-3, is DGGITQSPKYLFRKEGQNVTLSCEQNLNHDAMYWYRQDPGQGLRLIYYSQIVNDFQKGDIAEGYSVSREKKESFPLTVTSAQKNPTAFYLCASTGFGGTDTQYFGPGTRLTVL.

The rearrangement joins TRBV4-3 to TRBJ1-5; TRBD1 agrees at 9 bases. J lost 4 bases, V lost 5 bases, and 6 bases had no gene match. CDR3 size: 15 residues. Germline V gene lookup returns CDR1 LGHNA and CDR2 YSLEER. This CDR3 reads CASSVRTGANQPQHF. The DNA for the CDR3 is TGCGCCAGCAGCGTTCGGACAGGGGCAAATCAGCCCCAGCATTTT.

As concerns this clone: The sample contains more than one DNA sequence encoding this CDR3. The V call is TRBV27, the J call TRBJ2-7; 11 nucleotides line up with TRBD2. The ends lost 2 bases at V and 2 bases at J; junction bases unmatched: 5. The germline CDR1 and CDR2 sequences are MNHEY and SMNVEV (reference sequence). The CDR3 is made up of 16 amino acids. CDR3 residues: CASSLRLAGGTYEQYF. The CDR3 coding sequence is TGTGCCAGCAGTTTACGGCTAGCGGGAGGAACCTACGAGCAGTACTTC.

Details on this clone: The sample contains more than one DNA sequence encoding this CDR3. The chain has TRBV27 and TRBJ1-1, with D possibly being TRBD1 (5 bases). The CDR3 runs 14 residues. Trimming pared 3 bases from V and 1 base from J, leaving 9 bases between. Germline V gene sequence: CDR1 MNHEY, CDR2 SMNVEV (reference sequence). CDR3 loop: CASSFVGGNTEAFF. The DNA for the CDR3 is TGTGCCAGCAGTTTTGTGGGGGGGAACACTGAAGCTTTCTTT.

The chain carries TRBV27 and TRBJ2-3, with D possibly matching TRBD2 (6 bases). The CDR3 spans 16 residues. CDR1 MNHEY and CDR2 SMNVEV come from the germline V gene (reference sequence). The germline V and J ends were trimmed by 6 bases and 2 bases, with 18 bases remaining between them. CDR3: CASSPGSLFYTDTQYF. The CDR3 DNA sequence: TGTGCCAGCAGCCCCGGGAGCCTCTTTTACACAGATACGCAGTATTTT.

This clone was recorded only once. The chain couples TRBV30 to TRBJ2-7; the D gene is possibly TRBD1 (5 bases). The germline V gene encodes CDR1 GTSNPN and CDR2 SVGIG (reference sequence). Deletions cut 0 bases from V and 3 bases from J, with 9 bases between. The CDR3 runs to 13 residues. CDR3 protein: CAWSVDSNYEQYF. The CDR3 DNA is TGTGCCTGGAGTGTCGACAGCAACTACGAGCAGTACTTC.

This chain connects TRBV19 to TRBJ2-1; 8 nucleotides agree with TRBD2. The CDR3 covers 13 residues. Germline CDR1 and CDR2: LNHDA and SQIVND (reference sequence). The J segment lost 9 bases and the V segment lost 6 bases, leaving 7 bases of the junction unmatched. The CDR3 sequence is CASRLAGGSEQFF. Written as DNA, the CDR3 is TGTGCCAGTAGATTGGCGGGAGGTAGTGAGCAGTTCTTC.

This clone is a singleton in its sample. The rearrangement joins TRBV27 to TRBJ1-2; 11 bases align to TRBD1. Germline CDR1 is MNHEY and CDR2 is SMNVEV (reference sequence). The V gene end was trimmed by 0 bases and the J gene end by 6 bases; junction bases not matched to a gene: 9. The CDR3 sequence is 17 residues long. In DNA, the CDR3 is TGTGCCAGCAGTTTATCGCGTTGGACAGGGGGCAGGAATGGCTACACCTTC. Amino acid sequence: CASSLSRWTGGRNGYTF.

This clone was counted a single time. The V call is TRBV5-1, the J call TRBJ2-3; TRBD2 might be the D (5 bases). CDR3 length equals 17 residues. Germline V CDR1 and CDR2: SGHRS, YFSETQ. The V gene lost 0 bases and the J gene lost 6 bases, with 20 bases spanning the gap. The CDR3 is CASSLDLRTVSSDTQYF. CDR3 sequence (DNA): TGCGCCAGCAGCTTGGATCTTCGGACTGTGAGTAGCGATACGCAGTATTTT. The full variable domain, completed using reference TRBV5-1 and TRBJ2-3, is KAGVTQTPRYLIKTRGQQVTLSCSPISGHRSVSWYQQTPGQGLQFLFEYFSETQRNKGNFPGRFSGRQFSNSRSEMNVSTLELGDSALYLCASSLDLRTVSSDTQYFGPGTRLTVL.

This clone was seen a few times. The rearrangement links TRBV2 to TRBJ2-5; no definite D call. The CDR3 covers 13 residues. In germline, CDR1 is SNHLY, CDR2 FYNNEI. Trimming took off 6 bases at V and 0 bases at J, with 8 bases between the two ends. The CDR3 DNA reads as TGTGCCAGCAGAGCCACTAACCAAGAGACCCAGTACTTC. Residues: CASRATNQETQYF.

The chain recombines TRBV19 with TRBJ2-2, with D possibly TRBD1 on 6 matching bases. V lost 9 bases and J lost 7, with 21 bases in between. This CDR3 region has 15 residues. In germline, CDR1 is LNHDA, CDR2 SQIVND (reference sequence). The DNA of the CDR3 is TGTGCCAGCAAGACCCTGGCCAGGGGACACGGGGAGCTGTTTTTT. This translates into CASKTLARGHGELFF.

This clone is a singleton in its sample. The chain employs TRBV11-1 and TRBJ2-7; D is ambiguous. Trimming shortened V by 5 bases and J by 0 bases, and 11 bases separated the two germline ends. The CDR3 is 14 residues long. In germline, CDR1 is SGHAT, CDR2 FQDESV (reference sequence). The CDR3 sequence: CASSPQQSSYEQYF. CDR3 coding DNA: TGTGCCAGCAGCCCGCAACAGAGCTCCTACGAGCAGTACTTC.

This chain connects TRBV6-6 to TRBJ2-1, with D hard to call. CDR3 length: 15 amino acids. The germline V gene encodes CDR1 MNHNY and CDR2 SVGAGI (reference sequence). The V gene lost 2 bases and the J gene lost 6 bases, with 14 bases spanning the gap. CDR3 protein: CASSYPAGDFNEQFF. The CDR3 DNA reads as TGTGCCAGCAGTTACCCCGCAGGTGACTTCAATGAGCAGTTCTTC.

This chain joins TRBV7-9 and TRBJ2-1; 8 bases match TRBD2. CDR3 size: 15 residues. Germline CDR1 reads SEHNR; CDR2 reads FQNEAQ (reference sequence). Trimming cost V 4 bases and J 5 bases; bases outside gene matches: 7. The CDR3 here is CASSSASGGNNEQFF. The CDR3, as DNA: TGTGCCAGCAGCTCCGCAAGCGGGGGCAACAATGAGCAGTTCTTC.

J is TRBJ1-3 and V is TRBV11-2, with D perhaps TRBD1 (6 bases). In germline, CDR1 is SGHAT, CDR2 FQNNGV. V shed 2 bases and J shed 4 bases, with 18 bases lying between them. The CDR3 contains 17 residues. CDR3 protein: CASSLFRDKKFGNTIYF. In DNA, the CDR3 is TGTGCCAGCAGCTTATTCAGGGACAAGAAGTTCGGAAACACCATATATTTT.

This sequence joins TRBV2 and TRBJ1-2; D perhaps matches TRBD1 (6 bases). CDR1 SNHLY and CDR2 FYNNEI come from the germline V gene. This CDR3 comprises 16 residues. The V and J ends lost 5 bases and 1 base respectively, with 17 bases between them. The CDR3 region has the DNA TGTGCCAGCAGTCCTCACCCGGGACAAATTAACTATGGCTACACCTTC. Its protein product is CASSPHPGQINYGYTF. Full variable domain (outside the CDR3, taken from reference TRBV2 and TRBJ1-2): EPEVTQTPSHQVTQMGQEVILRCVPISNHLYFYWYRQILGQKVEFLVSFYNNEISEKSEIFDDQFSVERPDGSNFTLKIRSTKLEDSAMYFCASSPHPGQINYGYTFGSGTRLTVV.

The CDR3 coding sequence is TGTGCCAGCAGCTTAAAAGGGTATGACACAGATACGCAGTATTTT. Protein sequence: CASSLKGYDTDTQYF. V usage is TRBV7-3 and J usage is TRBJ2-3; D is unclear. This CDR3 is 15 amino acids long. The V end was cut by 1 base, the J end by 2 bases, with 10 bases between. Germline V gives CDR1 SGHTA, CDR2 FQGTGA.

CDR3 residues: CASSYPGGGNEQFF. The CDR3 DNA reads TGTGCCAGCAGCTACCCGGGGGGTGGGAATGAGCAGTTCTTC. The chain carries TRBV7-2 and TRBJ2-1, with 7 nucleotides matching TRBD2. Unmatched junction bases numbered 7, after V lost 4 bases and J lost 7 bases. The CDR3 loop spans 14 amino acids. CDR1 and CDR2 (germline): SGHTA, FQGNSA.

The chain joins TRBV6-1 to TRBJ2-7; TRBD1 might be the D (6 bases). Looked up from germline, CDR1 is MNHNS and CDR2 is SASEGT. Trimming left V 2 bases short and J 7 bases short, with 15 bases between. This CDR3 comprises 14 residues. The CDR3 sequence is CASSEPGTPMEQYF. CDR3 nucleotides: TGTGCCAGCAGTGAACCTGGGACACCAATGGAGCAGTACTTC.

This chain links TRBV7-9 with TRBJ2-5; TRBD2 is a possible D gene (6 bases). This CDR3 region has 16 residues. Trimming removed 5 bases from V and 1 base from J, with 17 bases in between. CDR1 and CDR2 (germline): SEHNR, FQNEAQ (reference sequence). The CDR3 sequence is CASSGGTFPFQETQYF. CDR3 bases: TGTGCCAGCAGCGGAGGGACTTTCCCCTTCCAAGAGACCCAGTACTTC.